This T cell receptor beta chain was recovered during a study of human T cells and chemical hapten exposure. The time point here: pre-sensitization, week 0. Treatment noted: therapeutic diphenylcyclopropenone sensitization with weekly scalp DPC. Blood collection took place prior to placing each patch test. Donors were 18 to 70-year-old alopecia patients suitable for DPC. This clonotype was seen only a few times. Its matching antigen is unknown. Germline CDR1 is LGHNA and CDR2 is YSLEER. The CDR3 consists of 17 residues. J was trimmed by 2 bases and V by 0 bases; bases with no gene match: 3. Study-wide results and caveats: Expanded TCRs were compared with controls, and the expanded TCRs formed significantly more large CDR3 similarity clusters.

In TCRdb, the RACE reads were re-called with MiXCR into one record per CDR3 protein. The sample includes around 330,000 distinct CDR3 sequences, around 5.5% of them seen just once. J is TRBJ2-6 and V is TRBV4-3; 8 nucleotides line up with TRBD2. The origin of this receptor is a woman between 18 and 29 years old with alopecia areata. Some clones in this sample may be carry-over from other donors' samples. This material consisted of whole blood, taken in connection with sensitization to the hapten diphenylcyclopropenone (DPC). CDR3 nucleotide sequence: TGCGCCAGCAGCCAAGATGTCGGGGGGGCTGGGGCCAACGTCCTGACTTTC. As protein: CASSQDVGGAGANVLTF.